Listed here is a single T cell receptor beta chain. Its antigen is unidentified. The protocol was immunoSEQ multiplex PCR, while the TCRdb copy is restricted to in-frame clones and leaves out a portion. The data contain 65,000 to 100,000 clones, around 80% of them singletons. This sample stems from a study of T cell responses to AZD1222 COVID-19 vaccine. Findings and caveats of the study: Baseline antibody screening turned up just a handful of seropositive AZD1222 recipients.

This sequence originates from an adult in good health. The sequencing used peripheral blood, collected on day 0 of AZD1222 vaccination.

CDR3 bases: TGCGCCAGCAGTGACCGGACAGGGGGAAACACCATATATTTT. It encodes CASSDRTGGNTIYF. The V gene is TRBV4-1, the J gene TRBJ1-3, with 8 bases aligning to TRBD1. Trimming took 6 bases from V and 4 from J; bases not matched to a gene: 5. Per germline, CDR1 MGHRA and CDR2 YSYEKL. The CDR3 totals 14 residues.